The T cell receptor (beta chain) under discussion was sequenced for a study of CD8+ T cells in alopecia areata. Study summary: Treated individuals took tofacitinib by mouth, 5 to 10 mg twice daily. Study conclusions and caveats: Researchers report lesional scalp, most notably alopecia totalis/universalis, outstripped normal scalp in clonality.

cDNA serving as the sequencing template came from extracted, reverse transcribed RNA. The data were produced by immunoSEQ multiplex PCR, yet TCRdb's version contains in-frame clones alone and is incomplete. Among 150,000 or so clones listed, 45% to 50% were seen once. Trimming removed 5 bases from V and 1 base from J, with 8 bases in between. The length of the CDR3 is 13 residues. Germline V gene sequence: CDR1 PRHDT, CDR2 FYEKMQ (reference sequence). Individuals with alopecia areata gave both lesional scalp punch biopsies and peripheral blood for collection. A FACSAria was used to sort CD4+ and CD8+ T cells. These cells came from PBMCs. A note on this clone: As yet, its antigen is unknown.

This TCR derives from a human donor with alopecia areata. Material: CD8+ T cells sorted from blood, obtained at week 0. This rearrangement joins TRBV13 to TRBJ2-5; D might be TRBD2 (5 bases). Here the CDR3 DNA reads TGTGCCAGCAGCCAACGGGGCCAAGAGACCCAGTACTTC. It translates to CASSQRGQETQYF.